This T cell receptor (beta chain) was retrieved from a study of CD8 T cells in ankylosing spondylitis. This clonotype was recorded many times. CDR3 length: 15 residues. J was trimmed by 5 bases and V by 3 bases; bases with no gene match: 5. TCRdb analysed the 5' RACE reads with MiXCR anew, one entry per CDR3 protein. The sample consists of 180,000 or so distinct CDR3 sequences, 11% of them appearing once. The TCR comes from a male donor with ankylosing spondylitis or in good health (not recorded which). The chain recombines TRBV12-3 or TRBV12-4 with TRBJ2-1; TRBD1 matches at 9 bases. The sequencing input was blood, either unsorted or a sorted T cell fraction (not recorded which). The CDR3 DNA reads TGTGCCAGCAGTTTTCGGGGACAGGGCGACAATGAGCAGTTCTTC. Its translation: CASSFRGQGDNEQFF.